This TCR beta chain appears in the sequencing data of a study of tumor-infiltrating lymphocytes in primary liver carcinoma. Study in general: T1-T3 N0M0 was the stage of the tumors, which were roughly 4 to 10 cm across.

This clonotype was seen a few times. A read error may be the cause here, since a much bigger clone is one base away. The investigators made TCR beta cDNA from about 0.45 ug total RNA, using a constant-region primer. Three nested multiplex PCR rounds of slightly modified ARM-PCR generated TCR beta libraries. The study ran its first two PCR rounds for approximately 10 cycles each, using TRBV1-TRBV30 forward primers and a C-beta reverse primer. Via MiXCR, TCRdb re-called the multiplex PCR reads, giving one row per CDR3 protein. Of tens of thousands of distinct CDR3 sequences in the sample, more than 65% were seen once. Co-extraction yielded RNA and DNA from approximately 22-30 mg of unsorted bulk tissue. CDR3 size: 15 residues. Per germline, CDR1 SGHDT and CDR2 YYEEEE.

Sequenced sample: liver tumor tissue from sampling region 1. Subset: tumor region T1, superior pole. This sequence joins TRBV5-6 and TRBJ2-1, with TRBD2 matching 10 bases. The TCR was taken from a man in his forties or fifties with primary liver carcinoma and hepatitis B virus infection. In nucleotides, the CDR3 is TGTGCCAGCAGCCGGACTAGCGGATTATACAATGAGCAGTCCTTC. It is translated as CASSRTSGLYNEQSF. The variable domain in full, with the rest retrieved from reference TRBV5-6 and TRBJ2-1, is DAGVTQSPTHLIKTRGQQVTLRCSPKSGHDTVSWYQQALGQGPQFIFQYYEEEERQRGNFPDRFSGHQFPNYSSELNVNALLLGDSALYLCASSRTSGLYNEQSFGPGTRLTVL.